This T cell receptor (beta chain) was recorded in a study of blood T cell repertoires in COVID-19 (dated by TCRdb to 2018 to 2020). Context from the whole study: Collaborator samples came from the United States, Italy and Spain and covered acute and convalescent phases of COVID-19. The material from the prospective study consisted of cDNA or gDNA derived from T cells, B-cell-depleted T cells, or PBMCs. Deeply sampled blood TCRbeta repertoires from subjects exposed to, actively infected with, or recovered from COVID-19 were included in the dataset. A freely available public database, intended as a resource for researchers studying the immune response to SARS-CoV-2, is where the repertoires were released. The samples were drawn from two sources: the first 160 participants of the ongoing ImmuneRACE study, and 950 to 1,500 subjects contributed by 6 global collaborators. The sample metadata nearly always contained a de-identified subject ID, COVID-19 status, age in years and sex. HLA class I and class II types, where available, came from metadata supplied by the sample provider rather than from assay-based typing.

V loses 2 bases of germline sequence and J loses 0 bases, and the interval between the two ends is 25 bases. There are 20 amino acids in the CDR3, from cysteine to phenylalanine inclusive. Only the CDR3 part of the read is kept: 60 bases, read in frame from the first base. CDR1 MGHRA and CDR2 YSYEKL were looked up in the germline V gene. With respect to this clone: Its cognate antigen has yet to be identified. Base qualities are not provided; no much larger clone lies one nucleotide away.

The collaborating institutions used their own protocols to collect whole blood in K2EDTA tubes. For TCRbeta analysis, collaborator samples were shipped as frozen whole blood, as isolated PBMCs, or as DNA extracted from either sample type. The immunoSEQ Assay, a bias-controlled multiplex PCR, was used to amplify TCRbeta CDR3 regions from genomic DNA. The authors' pipeline ran thus. Nucleated cell counts per sample were estimated from amplification of reference gene primers within the assay. Sequence reads were collapsed and filtered to measure the absolute abundance of every unique TCRbeta CDR3 rearrangement. For each sample, productive Simpson clonality was calculated as the square root of Simpson's diversity index across productive rearrangements. In TCRdb, the immuneACCESS table is reduced to in-frame sequences with V and J assigned. These tables do not hold every clone; where another copy was compared, an unresolved V gene accounts for under half, and the others remain unexplained. For V, J and clone size, that table is used; D and trimming come from the DNA. The sample yields 200,000 to 250,000 clones; approximately 90% were counted once. The biggest ten clones account for less than 4.5% of the sample.

On the study overall, not on this receptor specifically: Clinical and demographic metadata were provided uncurated, with the amount varying by source and participant.

The rearrangement combines TRBV4-1 with TRBJ2-5; perhaps TRBD2 is the D gene, with 6 bases matching. The receptor was derived from a man aged 50 to 59 with acute or convalescent COVID-19. The sequenced sample consisted of peripheral blood. The bases read TGCGCCAGCAGCCAAAAGATAACCCCCGGAGGGGCAGCGTACCAAGAGACCCAGTACTTC. It is translated as CASSQKITPGGAAYQETQYF.